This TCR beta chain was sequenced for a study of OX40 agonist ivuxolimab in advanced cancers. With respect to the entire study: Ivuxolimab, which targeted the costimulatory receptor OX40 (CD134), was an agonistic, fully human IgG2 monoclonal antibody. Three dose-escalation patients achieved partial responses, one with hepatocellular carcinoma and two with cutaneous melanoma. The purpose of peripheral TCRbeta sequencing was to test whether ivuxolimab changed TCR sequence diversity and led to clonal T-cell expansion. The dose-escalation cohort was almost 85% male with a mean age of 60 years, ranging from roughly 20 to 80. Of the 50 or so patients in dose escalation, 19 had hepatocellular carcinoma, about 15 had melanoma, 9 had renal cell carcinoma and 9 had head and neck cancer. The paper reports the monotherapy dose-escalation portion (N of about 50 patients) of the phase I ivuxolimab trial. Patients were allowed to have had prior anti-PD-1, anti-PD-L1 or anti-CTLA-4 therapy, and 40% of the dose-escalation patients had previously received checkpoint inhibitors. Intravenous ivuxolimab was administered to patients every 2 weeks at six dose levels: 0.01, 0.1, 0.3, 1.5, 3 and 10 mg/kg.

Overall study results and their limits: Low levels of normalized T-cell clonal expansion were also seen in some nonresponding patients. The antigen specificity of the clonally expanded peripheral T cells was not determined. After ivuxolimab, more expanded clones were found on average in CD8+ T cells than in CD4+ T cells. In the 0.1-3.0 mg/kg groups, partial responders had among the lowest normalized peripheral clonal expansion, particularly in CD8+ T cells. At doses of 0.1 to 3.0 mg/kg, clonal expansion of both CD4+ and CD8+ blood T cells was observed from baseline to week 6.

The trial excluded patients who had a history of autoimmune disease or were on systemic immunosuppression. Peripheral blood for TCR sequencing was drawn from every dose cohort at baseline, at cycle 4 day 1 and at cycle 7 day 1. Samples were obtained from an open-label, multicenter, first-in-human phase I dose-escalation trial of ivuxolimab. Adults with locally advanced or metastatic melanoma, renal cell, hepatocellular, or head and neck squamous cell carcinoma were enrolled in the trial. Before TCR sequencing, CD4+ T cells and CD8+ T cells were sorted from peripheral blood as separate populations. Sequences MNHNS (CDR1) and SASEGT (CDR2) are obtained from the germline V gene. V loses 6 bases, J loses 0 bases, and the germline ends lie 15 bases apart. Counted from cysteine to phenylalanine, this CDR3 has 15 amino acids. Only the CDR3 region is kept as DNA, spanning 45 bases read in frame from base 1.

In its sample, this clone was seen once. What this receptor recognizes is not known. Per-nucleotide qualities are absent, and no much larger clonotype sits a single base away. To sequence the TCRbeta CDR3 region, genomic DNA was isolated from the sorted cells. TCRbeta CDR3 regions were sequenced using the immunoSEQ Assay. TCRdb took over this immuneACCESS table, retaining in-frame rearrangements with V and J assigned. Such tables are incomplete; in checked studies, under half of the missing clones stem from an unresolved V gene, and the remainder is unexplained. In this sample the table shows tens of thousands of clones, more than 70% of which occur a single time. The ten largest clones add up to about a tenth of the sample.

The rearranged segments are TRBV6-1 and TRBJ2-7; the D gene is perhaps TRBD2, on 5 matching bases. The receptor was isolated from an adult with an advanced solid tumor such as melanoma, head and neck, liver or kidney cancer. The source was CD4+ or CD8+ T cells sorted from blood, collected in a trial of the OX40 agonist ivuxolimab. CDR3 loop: CASRWEIGDSYEQYF. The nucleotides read TGTGCCAGCAGGTGGGAGATCGGGGACTCCTACGAGCAGTACTTC.